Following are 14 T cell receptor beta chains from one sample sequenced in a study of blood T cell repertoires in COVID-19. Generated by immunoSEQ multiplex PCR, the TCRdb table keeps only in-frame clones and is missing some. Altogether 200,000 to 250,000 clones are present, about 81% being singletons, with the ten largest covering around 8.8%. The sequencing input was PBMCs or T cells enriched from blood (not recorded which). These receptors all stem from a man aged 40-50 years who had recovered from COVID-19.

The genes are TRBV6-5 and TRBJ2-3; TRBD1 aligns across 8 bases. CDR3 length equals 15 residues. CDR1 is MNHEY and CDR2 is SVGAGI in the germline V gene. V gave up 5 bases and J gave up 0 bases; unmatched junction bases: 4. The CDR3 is CASSQDRASTDTQYF. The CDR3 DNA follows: TGTGCCAGCAGTCAGGACAGGGCTAGCACAGATACGCAGTATTTT.

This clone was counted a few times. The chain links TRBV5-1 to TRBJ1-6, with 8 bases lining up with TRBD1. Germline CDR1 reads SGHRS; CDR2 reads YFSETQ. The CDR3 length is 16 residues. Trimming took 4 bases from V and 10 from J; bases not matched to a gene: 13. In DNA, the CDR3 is TGCGCCAGCAGCGCAAACGGCCGGACAGGGCCATCACCCCTCCACTTT. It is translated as CASSANGRTGPSPLHF.

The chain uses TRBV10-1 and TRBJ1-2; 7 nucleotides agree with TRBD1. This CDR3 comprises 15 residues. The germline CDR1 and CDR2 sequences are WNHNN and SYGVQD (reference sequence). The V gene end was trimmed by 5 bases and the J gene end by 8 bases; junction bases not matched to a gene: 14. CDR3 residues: CASSKDRIQSGGYTF. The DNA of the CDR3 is TGCGCCAGCAGTAAGGACAGGATTCAATCGGGCGGCTACACCTTC.

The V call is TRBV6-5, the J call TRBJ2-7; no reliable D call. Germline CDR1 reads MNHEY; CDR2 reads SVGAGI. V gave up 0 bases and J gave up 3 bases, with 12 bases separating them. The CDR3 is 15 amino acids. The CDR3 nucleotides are TGTGCCAGCAGTTACTCCCCCTCCTCACACTACGAGCAGTACTTC. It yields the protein CASSYSPSSHYEQYF.

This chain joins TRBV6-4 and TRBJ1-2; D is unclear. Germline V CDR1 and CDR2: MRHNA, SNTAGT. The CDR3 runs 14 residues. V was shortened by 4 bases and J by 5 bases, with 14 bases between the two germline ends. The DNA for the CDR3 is TGTGCCAGCAGTGCGTCTGCCCGGCGGTATGGCTACACCTTC. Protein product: CASSASARRYGYTF.

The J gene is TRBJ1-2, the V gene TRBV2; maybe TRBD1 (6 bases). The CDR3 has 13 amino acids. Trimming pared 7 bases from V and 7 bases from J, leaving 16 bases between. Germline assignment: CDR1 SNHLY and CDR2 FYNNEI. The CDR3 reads CASKADSVSGYTF. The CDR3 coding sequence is TGTGCCAGCAAGGCGGACAGTGTCTCTGGCTACACCTTC.

The CDR3 reads CASTETSGAYNEQFF. CDR3 DNA sequence: TGTGCCAGCACCGAGACTAGCGGAGCCTACAATGAGCAGTTCTTC. The rearrangement joins TRBV6-5 to TRBJ2-1, with 9 bases aligning to TRBD2. V dropped 7 bases and J dropped 2; count of bases not matched to a gene: 6. This CDR3 contains 15 residues. Per germline, CDR1 MNHEY and CDR2 SVGAGI.

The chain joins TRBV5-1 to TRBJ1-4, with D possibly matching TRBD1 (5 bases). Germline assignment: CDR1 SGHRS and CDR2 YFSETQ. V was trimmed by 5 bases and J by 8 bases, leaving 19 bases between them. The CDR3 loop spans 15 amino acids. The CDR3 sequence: CASRQDRGVGEKLFF. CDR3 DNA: TGCGCCAGCAGGCAGGACCGGGGGGTTGGAGAAAAACTGTTTTTT.

In nucleotides, the CDR3 is TGTGCCAGCAGTGACCCTTGGGGCGGGATAGGGAACACTGAAGCTTTCTTT. Amino acids: CASSDPWGGIGNTEAFF. The rearrangement uses TRBV6-1 and TRBJ1-1, with D tentatively TRBD1 (5 bases). The CDR3 runs to 17 residues. Germline CDR1 and CDR2: MNHNS and SASEGT. V lost 3 bases, J lost 1 base, and 18 bases lay in between.

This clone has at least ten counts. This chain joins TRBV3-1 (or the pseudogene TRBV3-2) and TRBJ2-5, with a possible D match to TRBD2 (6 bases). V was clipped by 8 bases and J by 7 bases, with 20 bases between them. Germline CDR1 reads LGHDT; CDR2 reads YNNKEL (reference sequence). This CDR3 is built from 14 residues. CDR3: CASGDWTGWGTQYF. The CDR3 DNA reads TGTGCCAGCGGGGACTGGACGGGATGGGGGACCCAGTACTTC.

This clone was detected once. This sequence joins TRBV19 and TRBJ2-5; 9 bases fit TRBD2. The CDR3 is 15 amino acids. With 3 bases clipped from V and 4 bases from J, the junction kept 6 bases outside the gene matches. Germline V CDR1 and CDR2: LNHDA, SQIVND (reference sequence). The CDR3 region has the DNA TGTGCCAGTAGTATCGGTCTAGCGGGGAGAGAGACCCAGTACTTC. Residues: CASSIGLAGRETQYF.

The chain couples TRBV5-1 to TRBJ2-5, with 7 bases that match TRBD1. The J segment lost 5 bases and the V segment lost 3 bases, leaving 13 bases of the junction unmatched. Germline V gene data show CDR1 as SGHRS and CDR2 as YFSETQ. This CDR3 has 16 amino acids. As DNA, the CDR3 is TGCGCCAGCAGCTCCAGCTTAGGGGGCGGATTGGAGACCCAGTACTTC. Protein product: CASSSSLGGGLETQYF.

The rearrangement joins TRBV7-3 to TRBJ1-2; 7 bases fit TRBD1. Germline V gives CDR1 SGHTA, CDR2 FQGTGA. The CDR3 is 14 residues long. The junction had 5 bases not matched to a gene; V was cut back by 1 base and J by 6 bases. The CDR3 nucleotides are TGTGCCAGCAGCTTAAACATAGGGGGCGATGGCTACACCTTC. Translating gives CASSLNIGGDGYTF.

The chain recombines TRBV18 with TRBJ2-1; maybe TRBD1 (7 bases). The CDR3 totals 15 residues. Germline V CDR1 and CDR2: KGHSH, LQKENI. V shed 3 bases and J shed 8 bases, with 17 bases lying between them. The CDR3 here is CASSPVQGGWHEQFF. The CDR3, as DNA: TGTGCCAGCTCACCTGTCCAGGGGGGTTGGCATGAGCAGTTCTTC.